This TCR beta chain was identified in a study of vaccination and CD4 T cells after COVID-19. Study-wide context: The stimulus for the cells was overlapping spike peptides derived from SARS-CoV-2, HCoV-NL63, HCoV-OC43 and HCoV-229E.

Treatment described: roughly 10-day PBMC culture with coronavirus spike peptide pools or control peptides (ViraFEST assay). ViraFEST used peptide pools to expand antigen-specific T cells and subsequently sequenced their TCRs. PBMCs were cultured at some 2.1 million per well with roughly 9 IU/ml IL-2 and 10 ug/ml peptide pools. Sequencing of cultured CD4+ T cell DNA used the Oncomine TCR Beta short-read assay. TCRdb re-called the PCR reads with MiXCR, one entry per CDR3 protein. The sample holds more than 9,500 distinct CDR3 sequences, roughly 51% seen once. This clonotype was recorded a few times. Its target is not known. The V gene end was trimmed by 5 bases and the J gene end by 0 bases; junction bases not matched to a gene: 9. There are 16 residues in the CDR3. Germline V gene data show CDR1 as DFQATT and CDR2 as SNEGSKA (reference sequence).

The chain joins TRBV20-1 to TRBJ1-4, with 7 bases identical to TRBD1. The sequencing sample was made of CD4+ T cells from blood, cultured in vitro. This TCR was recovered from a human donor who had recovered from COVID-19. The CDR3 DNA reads TGCAGTGCTCAGACAGGGCAATACTCAACTAATGAAAAACTGTTTTTT. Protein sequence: CSAQTGQYSTNEKLFF.